This T cell receptor beta chain was documented in a study of identical twins. CDR3 size: 16 residues. With V trimmed by 2 bases and J by 3 bases, 9 bases remained unmatched. One entry per CDR3 protein, called by TCRdb with MiXCR from the 5' RACE reads. Among about 550,000 distinct CDR3 sequences listed, around 24% were seen once. The same sample was also used in a study of yellow fever vaccine responses in identical twins.

The sequencing sample was made of CD4+ T cells sorted from blood. The gene calls are TRBV12-3 or TRBV12-4 and TRBJ2-5, with TRBD2 matching 7 bases. This clonotype was obtained from a woman under 30 in good health. The CDR3: CASSLIGGRGKETQYF. In DNA, the CDR3 is TGTGCCAGCAGTTTAATAGGCGGGCGGGGGAAAGAGACCCAGTACTTC.